This TCR beta chain was documented in a study of T cells after yellow fever vaccination. The wider study: Preparation of fractions with low cell numbers was performed using SMART-Seq v4 Ultra Low Input.

This clonotype came up many times. Its antigen is unknown. Trimming cost V 1 base and J 4 bases, with 10 bases left between them. CDR3 length: 14 amino acids. Study-wide points: Subsequent booster samples again held most clones from primary vaccination (around 96% CD4, 85% to 90% CD8). A weaker but faster secondary response was observed, peaking on day 5 versus 15.

For TCR, cDNA came from 5'RACE template switching, which added a universal primer site and UMIs. Using its own MiXCR run on the 5' RACE reads, TCRdb lists one record per CDR3 protein. Among about 260,000 distinct CDR3 sequences listed, approximately 5.2% were seen once. The rearrangement uses TRBV12-3 or TRBV12-4 and TRBJ1-2, with D perhaps TRBD1 (5 bases). The clonotype was recovered from a man younger than 35 who received the YFV17D yellow fever vaccine. The material was CD4+ T cells sorted from PBMCs, obtained on the day of the yellow fever booster vaccination. CDR3: CASSLEAGPYGYTF. The DNA of the CDR3 is TGTGCCAGCAGTTTAGAGGCGGGGCCCTATGGCTACACCTTC.